What follows describes a single T cell receptor beta chain. Only in-frame clones appear in the TCRdb table, and some are missing; sequencing was by immunoSEQ multiplex PCR. The table includes roughly 58,000 clones, about 75% detected once. Before they entered the study, exposed participants had met a COVID-19 case within 2 weeks. J gave up 5 bases and V 10 bases, and 14 bases lay outside the gene matches. The CDR3 length is 15 residues. CDR1 is MNHEY and CDR2 is SVGAGI in the germline V gene. The entry originates in a study of blood T cell repertoires in COVID-19. Sequenced sample: PBMCs or T cells enriched from blood (not recorded which). V is TRBV6-5 and J is TRBJ2-1; 7 nucleotides match TRBD1. This TCR came from a woman aged 55-75 years who had been exposed to COVID-19. CDR3 loop: CATPLRQGSDNEQFF. CDR3 coding DNA: TGTGCCACCCCACTACGACAGGGTAGCGACAATGAGCAGTTCTTC.